A selection of T cell receptor beta chains follows, all from one sample in a study of blood T cell repertoires in COVID-19. Clones were read by immunoSEQ multiplex PCR, and TCRdb kept only the in-frame ones, dropping some. The sample carries approximately 34,000 clones, approximately 84% recorded once. Sample: peripheral blood. These receptor sequences come from a man between 65 and 85 years old with COVID-19, enrolled during active disease. Each CDR3 is given with its conserved first and last residue. Each record gives: V gene, clone size, D gene, J gene, CDR3 protein, CDR3 DNA. A D gene is named only where the DNA matches it firmly. For some rows the clone size is stated as once, few or many, or as a class when expanded; others skip it.

TRBV4-3,.,TRBD2,TRBJ2-3,CASSQGGVADTQYF,TGCGCCAGCAGCCAGGGGGGGGTTGCAGATACGCAGTATTTT
TRBV18,.,.,TRBJ2-1,CASSPDYSSHEQFF,TGTGCCAGCTCCCCAGACTATAGCAGCCATGAGCAGTTCTTC
TRBV2,.,.,TRBJ2-5,CASGQWMETQYF,TGTGCCAGCGGACAGTGGATGGAGACCCAGTACTTC
TRBV27,.,TRBD1,TRBJ1-4,CASSRTGGNEKLFF,TGTGCCAGTTCCCGGACAGGGGGAAATGAAAAACTGTTTTTT
TRBV18,.,TRBD2,TRBJ2-1,CASSPLIAGGPNEQFF,TGTGCCAGCTCACCACTTATAGCGGGAGGGCCCAATGAGCAGTTCTTC
TRBV29-1,.,TRBD1,TRBJ1-2,CSVEDPRRTGYYGYTF,TGCAGCGTTGAAGACCCAAGACGGACAGGGTACTATGGCTACACCTTC
TRBV4-2,few,.,TRBJ1-1,CASSQATTGGNTEAFF,TGTGCCAGCAGCCAAGCAACTACAGGTGGGAACACTGAAGCTTTCTTT
TRBV4-1,few,TRBD1,TRBJ2-2,CASSQTFRDRGLSDTGELFF,TGCGCCAGCAGCCAAACCTTCCGGGACAGGGGCCTTAGCGACACCGGGGAGCTGTTTTTT
TRBV2,once,.,TRBJ2-3,CASRVGTATDTQYF,TGTGCCAGCAGGGTCGGGACTGCAACAGATACGCAGTATTTT
TRBV18,.,.,TRBJ1-1,CASSPGGWGEAFF,TGTGCCAGCTCACCTGGAGGATGGGGTGAAGCTTTCTTT
TRBV19,.,.,TRBJ2-1,CASSPPGTAYNNEQFF,TGTGCCAGTAGTCCCCCGGGGACTGCCTACAATAATGAGCAGTTCTTC
TRBV9,few,TRBD2,TRBJ2-1,CASSVSSGRYNEQFF,TGTGCCAGCAGCGTTTCTAGCGGGAGGTACAATGAGCAGTTCTTC
TRBV29-1,.,.,TRBJ2-7,CSVGLDSSYEQYF,TGCAGCGTTGGGTTGGACAGTTCCTACGAGCAGTACTTC
TRBV21-1,.,.,TRBJ1-1,CASSKQGDEDTEAFF,TGTGCCAGCAGCAAACAGGGGGACGAGGACACTGAAGCTTTCTTT
TRBV10-3,.,TRBD1,TRBJ1-5,CAISEYEGATDQPQHF,TGTGCCATCAGTGAGTATGAGGGGGCAACTGATCAGCCCCAGCATTTT
TRBV21-1,.,.,TRBJ2-5,CASSKPCVRETQYF,TGTGCCAGCAGCAAACCATGTGTCAGGGAGACCCAGTACTTC
TRBV7-2,.,.,TRBJ2-3,CASSAAASGTDTQYF,TGTGCCAGCAGCGCGGCGGCTAGCGGCACAGATACGCAGTATTTT
TRBV29-1,.,.,TRBJ1-2,CSVQSGERLRGYTF,TGCAGCGTTCAAAGCGGGGAGAGGCTTCGGGGCTACACCTTC